A single sample gave rise to the 30 T cell receptor beta chains below, sequenced in a study of T cell responses to AZD1222 COVID-19 vaccine. TCRdb's copy holds only in-frame clones and misses some; the assay was immunoSEQ multiplex PCR. Found here are around 160,000 clones, around 89% of them singletons; the top ten hold about 16%. This material consisted of peripheral blood, taken on day 0 of AZD1222 vaccination. The receptors stem from an adult in good health.

This chain joins TRBV3-1 (or the pseudogene TRBV3-2) and TRBJ2-3; D might be TRBD2 (5 bases). The germline V gene encodes CDR1 LGHDT and CDR2 YNNKEL (reference sequence). V shed 5 bases and J shed 13 bases, with 13 bases lying between them. The CDR3 sequence is 11 residues long. CDR3 protein: CASSLDSRKYF. In DNA form, the CDR3 reads TGTGCCAGCAGCTTGGACTCTCGAAAGTATTTT.

The V gene is TRBV18, the J gene TRBJ2-1; a weak D match, TRBD1 (6 bases). CDR1 and CDR2 (germline): KGHSH, LQKENI. V was pared by 3 bases and J by 4 bases, with 13 bases between. This CDR3 region has 15 residues. The CDR3 sequence: CASSPDSFGYNEQFF. CDR3 nucleotide sequence: TGTGCCAGCTCACCGGACAGTTTCGGGTACAATGAGCAGTTCTTC.

This clone was counted many times. Within the sample, other DNA sequences also encode this same CDR3. The CDR3 DNA reads TGTGCCAGCAGTCAAATGAACACTGAAGCTTTCTTT. This codes for CASSQMNTEAFF. The genes are TRBV6-5 and TRBJ1-1, with D unresolved. Germline CDR1 is MNHEY and CDR2 is SVGAGI. CDR3 length: 12 residues. V was shortened by 5 bases and J by 0 bases, with 4 bases between the two germline ends.

This clone was recorded once. V is TRBV28 and J is TRBJ2-2; no reliable D call. In germline, CDR1 is MDHEN, CDR2 SYDVKM. The V and J ends lost 5 bases and 7 bases respectively, with 20 bases between them. The CDR3 totals 16 residues. Here the CDR3 reads CASSQYPLGRNGELFF. The CDR3 bases are TGTGCCAGCAGTCAATATCCCCTCGGACGCAACGGGGAGCTGTTTTTT.

The chain joins TRBV6-5 to TRBJ2-3; D gene unclear. Trimming removed 6 bases from V and 2 bases from J, with 12 bases in between. CDR1 and CDR2 (germline): MNHEY, SVGAGI. This CDR3 contains 14 residues. The CDR3, as DNA: TGTGCCAGCAGGGGCCGGGCCTTCACAGATACGCAGTATTTT. Protein: CASRGRAFTDTQYF.

The V and J genes are TRBV27 and TRBJ2-1; weak D call: TRBD2 (7 bases). CDR3 size: 15 residues. From germline, CDR1 is MNHEY and CDR2 SMNVEV (reference sequence). Trimming removed 6 bases at V and 8 bases at J, with 20 bases between. CDR3 loop: CASSLRGPPLDEQFF. The CDR3 DNA is TGTGCCAGCAGCTTGCGGGGGCCCCCTCTCGATGAGCAGTTCTTC.

The chain joins TRBV6-6 to TRBJ1-6, with 7 bases identical to TRBD1. V was pared by 7 bases and J by 5 bases, with 8 bases of the junction left unmatched. Looked up from germline, CDR1 is MNHNY and CDR2 is SVGAGI (reference sequence). The CDR3 covers 15 residues. CDR3 residues: CASTHRGRDNSPLHF. The CDR3 bases are TGTGCCAGCACTCATAGGGGGCGCGATAATTCACCCCTCCACTTT.

This clone was counted a few times. V usage is TRBV7-2 and J usage is TRBJ1-4; D remains unclear. The V end was cut by 3 bases, the J end by 5 bases, with 7 bases between. The germline V gene encodes CDR1 SGHTA and CDR2 FQGNSA. The length of the CDR3 is 13 residues. The CDR3 is CASSFGLNEKLFF. In DNA form, the CDR3 reads TGTGCCAGCAGCTTTGGTCTGAATGAAAAACTGTTTTTT. Full variable domain (rest looked up from reference TRBV7-2 and TRBJ1-4): GAGVSQSPSNKVTEKGKDVELRCDPISGHTALYWYRQSLGQGLEFLIYFQGNSAPDKSGLPSDRFSAERTGGSVSTLTIQRTQQEDSAVYLCASSFGLNEKLFFGSGTQLSVL.

A single count supports this clone. The V and J genes are TRBV25-1 and TRBJ1-2, with 7 bases identical to TRBD1. The CDR3 is 14 residues long. Germline V gene sequence: CDR1 MGHDK, CDR2 SYGVNS. V lost 4 bases, J lost 4 bases, and 6 bases stayed unmatched. CDR3 loop: CASSAPGQFYGYTF. The CDR3, as DNA: TGTGCCAGCAGTGCCCCGGGACAGTTCTATGGCTACACCTTC.

V is TRBV7-3 and J is TRBJ2-2; 8 positions match TRBD1. After removal of 2 bases from V and 4 bases from J, the junction contained 6 bases not matched to a gene. Germline V lookup: CDR1 SGHTA, CDR2 FQGTGA. The CDR3 sequence is 16 residues long. The CDR3 loop reads CASSLQGARITGELFF. In DNA, the CDR3 is TGTGCCAGCAGCTTACAGGGGGCGCGAATCACCGGGGAGCTGTTTTTT.

V usage is TRBV5-5 and J usage is TRBJ2-3; TRBD2 aligns across 13 bases. CDR1 is SGHKS, CDR2 YYEKEE, per germline (reference sequence). Trimming removed 3 bases from V and 4 bases from J; junction bases left unmatched: 5. The CDR3 contains 16 residues. CDR3 bases: TGTGCCAGCAGCTCGTTACTAGCGGGGGGGCCAGATACGCAGTATTTT. Translation gives CASSSLLAGGPDTQYF.

The chain joins TRBV7-6 to TRBJ2-3; tentatively, D is TRBD2 (5 bases). Germline CDR1 reads SGHVS; CDR2 reads FNYEAQ. Trimming took off 0 bases at V and 2 bases at J, with 21 bases between the two ends. This CDR3 region has 19 residues. The CDR3, as DNA: TGTGCCAGCAGCTTAGCGCAACGTAGCGCCCTACGGACCACAGATACGCAGTATTTT. This sequence encodes CASSLAQRSALRTTDTQYF.

The rearrangement joins TRBV7-2 to TRBJ2-2, with 9 bases matching TRBD1. This CDR3 has 16 residues. Per germline, CDR1 SGHTA and CDR2 FQGNSA. The junction had 9 bases not matched to a gene; V was cut back by 6 bases and J by 4 bases. The CDR3 spells CASRPGGTGSTGELFF. CDR3 DNA: TGTGCCAGCAGGCCCGGGGGGACAGGGAGCACCGGGGAGCTGTTTTTT.

The chain carries TRBV6-5 and TRBJ2-1; TRBD2 matches 9 bases. V was clipped by 7 bases and J by 4 bases; unmatched bases: 5. The germline V gene has CDR1 MNHEY and CDR2 SVGAGI. The CDR3 consists of 14 residues. The CDR3 bases are TGTGCCAGCACACGACTAGCGGATTACAATGAGCAGTTCTTC. Protein product: CASTRLADYNEQFF.

The chain carries TRBV7-2 and TRBJ2-5; 15 bases fit TRBD2. Germline values: CDR1 SGHTA, CDR2 FQGNSA. Trimming at V came to 1 base and at J to 9 bases, leaving 3 bases not matched to a gene. This CDR3 has 15 residues. The CDR3 here is CASSLGTSGGESQYF. The CDR3 DNA sequence: TGTGCCAGCAGCTTAGGGACTAGCGGGGGGGAATCCCAGTACTTC. Together with reference TRBV7-2 and TRBJ2-5, the CDR3 gives the full variable domain: GAGVSQSPSNKVTEKGKDVELRCDPISGHTALYWYRQSLGQGLEFLIYFQGNSAPDKSGLPSDRFSAERTGGSVSTLTIQRTQQEDSAVYLCASSLGTSGGESQYFGPGTRLLVL.

The V gene is TRBV5-1, the J gene TRBJ1-2; 9 nucleotides match TRBD1. CDR1 and CDR2 (germline): SGHRS, YFSETQ. With 0 bases clipped from V and 4 bases from J, the junction kept 7 bases outside the gene matches. The CDR3 covers 16 residues. The CDR3 region has the DNA TGCGCCAGCAGCTTGGGGACAGGGGATGGGGGCTATGGCTACACCTTC. This gives the protein CASSLGTGDGGYGYTF.

The V call is TRBV6-2 or TRBV6-3, the J call TRBJ1-5; no definite D call. The length of the CDR3 is 14 residues. Germline V CDR1 and CDR2: MNHEY, SVGEGT. V was cut by 2 bases and J by 3 bases, with 8 bases left in between. CDR3 sequence reads: CASSYTQNNQPQHF. The CDR3 DNA follows: TGTGCCAGCAGTTACACCCAGAACAATCAGCCCCAGCATTTT.

The rearrangement uses TRBV3-1 (or the pseudogene TRBV3-2) and TRBJ2-7; tentatively, D is TRBD1 or TRBD2 (6 bases each). CDR3 length: 12 residues. Looked up from germline, CDR1 is LGHDT and CDR2 is YNNKEL (reference sequence). V lost 5 bases and J lost 7, with 12 bases in between. CDR3 sequence (DNA): TGTGCCAGCAGCGGGGGGCCGGGAGAGCAGTACTTC. Translated: CASSGGPGEQYF.

The V call is TRBV6-5, the J call TRBJ2-2; D is unresolved. This CDR3 spans 11 amino acids. Germline-derived CDR1 and CDR2 are MNHEY and SVGAGI. Trimming took off 8 bases at V and 0 bases at J, with 1 base between the two ends. CDR3 in DNA: TGTGCCAGCGCGAACACCGGGGAGCTGTTTTTT. Its translation: CASANTGELFF.

V gene TRBV18 combines with J gene TRBJ1-1, with 9 bases lining up with TRBD1. The germline V gene encodes CDR1 KGHSH and CDR2 LQKENI. CDR3 length: 16 amino acids. V was pared by 4 bases and J by 4 bases, with 10 bases of the junction left unmatched. Here the CDR3 DNA reads TGTGCCAGCTCACGGGGACAGGGCCAAGGGAGCACTGAAGCTTTCTTT. It encodes CASSRGQGQGSTEAFF.

This clone was seen more than once but under ten times. The V call is TRBV7-2, the J call TRBJ1-1; D remains unclear. The CDR3 has 13 residues. Germline loops: CDR1 SGHTA, CDR2 FQGNSA. The germline V and J ends were trimmed by 2 bases and 7 bases, with 11 bases remaining between them. CDR3 in amino acids: CASSLTGPGEAFF. The CDR3 DNA sequence: TGTGCCAGCAGCTTAACCGGACCCGGTGAAGCTTTCTTT. Supplemented by reference TRBV7-2 and TRBJ1-1, the full variable domain reads GAGVSQSPSNKVTEKGKDVELRCDPISGHTALYWYRQSLGQGLEFLIYFQGNSAPDKSGLPSDRFSAERTGGSVSTLTIQRTQQEDSAVYLCASSLTGPGEAFFGQGTRLTVV.

The V gene is TRBV28, the J gene TRBJ1-5, with D unresolved. This CDR3 has 12 residues. Germline CDR1 MDHEN, CDR2 SYDVKM. V was shortened by 7 bases and J by 2 bases, with 6 bases between the two germline ends. The CDR3 is CASNRGNQPQHF. CDR3 coding DNA: TGTGCCAGCAATCGGGGCAATCAGCCCCAGCATTTT.

The V call is TRBV7-9, the J call TRBJ2-7, with 8 nucleotides matching TRBD1. The trim removed 3 bases at V and 0 bases at J, leaving 4 bases unmatched. The CDR3 extends over 15 amino acids. Germline V gives CDR1 SEHNR, CDR2 FQNEAQ (reference sequence). In DNA form, the CDR3 reads TGTGCCAGCAGCTTCGGGACAGGACTCTCCTACGAGCAGTACTTC. Its protein is CASSFGTGLSYEQYF.

The J gene is TRBJ1-1, the V gene TRBV28; D call uncertain. Germline V gene data show CDR1 as MDHEN and CDR2 as SYDVKM. The CDR3 spans 12 residues. V lost 5 bases to trimming and J lost 1 base, with 5 bases between them. This chain's CDR3 is CASSLQNTEAFF. CDR3 nucleotides: TGTGCCAGCAGTCTTCAGAACACTGAAGCTTTCTTT. Full variable domain (remainder filled in from reference TRBV28 and TRBJ1-1): DVKVTQSSRYLVKRTGEKVFLECVQDMDHENMFWYRQDPGLGLRLIYFSYDVKMKEKGDIPEGYSVSREKKERFSLILESASTNQTSMYLCASSLQNTEAFFGQGTRLTVV.

This clone has more than one count but fewer than ten. The same CDR3 is also encoded by other DNA sequences in this sample. V usage is TRBV14 and J usage is TRBJ1-1; no reliable D call. With 4 bases removed from V and 0 bases from J, the gap between germline ends came to 9 bases. The CDR3 totals 14 residues. Germline V CDR1 and CDR2: SGHDN, FVKESK. The CDR3 loop is CASSRAGMNTEAFF. The CDR3 DNA is TGTGCCAGCAGCCGCGCCGGGATGAACACTGAAGCTTTCTTT.

This clone was detected only once. CDR3 sequence: CASRGEVTGSTNSPLHF. DNA for the CDR3: TGTGCCAGCAGAGGAGAGGTGACAGGCTCCACAAATTCACCCCTCCACTTT. The chain links TRBV5-4 to TRBJ1-6, with a possible D match to TRBD1 (6 bases). V was clipped by 5 bases and J by 7 bases, with 22 bases between them. CDR3 length equals 17 residues. Per the germline V gene, CDR1 is SGHNT and CDR2 is YYREEE (reference sequence).

The chain is built from TRBV2 and TRBJ2-7, with a possible D match to TRBD2 (5 bases). CDR3 size: 14 residues. With 6 bases removed from V and 3 bases from J, the gap between germline ends came to 15 bases. Germline lookup yields CDR1 SNHLY and CDR2 FYNNEI. This chain's CDR3 is CASRIGLSSYEQYF. CDR3 DNA sequence: TGTGCCAGCAGAATTGGACTTTCAAGCTACGAGCAGTACTTC.

The rearrangement links TRBV9 to TRBJ2-7; 7 bases map to TRBD1. The germline gives CDR1 SGDLS, CDR2 YYNGEE. CDR3 length: 16 amino acids. The V gene end was trimmed by 0 bases and the J gene end by 4 bases; junction bases not matched to a gene: 10. The DNA for the CDR3 is TGTGCCAGCAGCGTAGCGCCGGGGACAGAAGCTTACGAGCAGTACTTC. Residues: CASSVAPGTEAYEQYF.

The CDR3 region is CASQTENTGELFF. The CDR3 DNA reads as TGTGCCAGCCAGACAGAGAACACCGGGGAGCTGTTTTTT. The chain joins TRBV2 to TRBJ2-2, with D possibly matching TRBD1 (5 bases). Germline lookup yields CDR1 SNHLY and CDR2 FYNNEI. The CDR3 totals 13 residues. The V gene lost 8 bases and the J gene lost 1 base, with 8 bases spanning the gap.

With respect to this clone: One end of the junction fails to match germline, which may point to a read error. The V gene is TRBV18, the J gene TRBJ2-1; D uncertain. The CDR3 is made up of 14 amino acids. Germline V lookup: CDR1 KGHSH, CDR2 LQKENI. The CDR3 DNA follows: TGTGCCAGCTTACCAGAAATCGAAACCAATGAGCAGTTCTTC. Amino acids: CASLPEIETNEQFF.